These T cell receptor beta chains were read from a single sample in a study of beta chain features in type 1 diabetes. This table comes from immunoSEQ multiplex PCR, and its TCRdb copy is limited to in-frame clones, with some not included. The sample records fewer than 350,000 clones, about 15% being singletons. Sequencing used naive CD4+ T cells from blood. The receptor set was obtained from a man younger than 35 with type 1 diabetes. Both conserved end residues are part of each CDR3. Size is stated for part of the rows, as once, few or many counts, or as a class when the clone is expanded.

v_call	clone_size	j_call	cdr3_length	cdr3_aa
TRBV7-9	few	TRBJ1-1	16	CASSSRDMRPGTEAFF
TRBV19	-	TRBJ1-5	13	CASGILRGQPQHF
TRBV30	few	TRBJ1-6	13	CAWVGQGIAPLHF
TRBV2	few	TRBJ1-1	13	CASSEAQGTEAFF
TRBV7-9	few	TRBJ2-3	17	CASSFGPGLAELDTQYF
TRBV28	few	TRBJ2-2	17	CAVPGTGGRGGTGELFF
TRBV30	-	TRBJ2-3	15	CAWSVRASETDTQYF
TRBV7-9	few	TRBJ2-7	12	CASSFDSREENF
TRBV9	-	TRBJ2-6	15	CASSTRGPGANVLTF
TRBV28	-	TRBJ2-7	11	CASSSSYEQYF
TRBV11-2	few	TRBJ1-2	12	CASLKTGHGYTF
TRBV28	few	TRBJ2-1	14	CASSLPSAGRPQIF
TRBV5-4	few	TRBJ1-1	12	CASSTVDTEAFF
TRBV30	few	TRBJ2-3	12	CAWSVRADTQYF
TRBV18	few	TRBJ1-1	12	CASSATRTEAFF
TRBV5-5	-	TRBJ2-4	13	CASSYFGSNIQYF
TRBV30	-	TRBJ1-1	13	CAWSAYPSSEAFF
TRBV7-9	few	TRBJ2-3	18	CASSLPGQGADTTDTQYF
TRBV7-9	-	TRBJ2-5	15	CASSPILTSGETQYF
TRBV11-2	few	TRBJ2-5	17	CASSRGLAGVRVETQYF
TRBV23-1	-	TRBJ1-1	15	CATPPNRQVYTEAFF
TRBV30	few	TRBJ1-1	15	CAWSVQTTVNTEAFF
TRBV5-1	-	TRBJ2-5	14	CASSPGTIQETQYF
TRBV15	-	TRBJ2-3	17	CATSVLLAGDVSDTQYF
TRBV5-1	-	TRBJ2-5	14	CASSLEGQGETQYF
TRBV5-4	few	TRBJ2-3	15	CASSLGTRFGDTQYF
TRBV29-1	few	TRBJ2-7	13	CSAKLRFHYEQYF
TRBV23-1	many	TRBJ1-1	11	CASSHRDLAFF
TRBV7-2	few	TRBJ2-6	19	CASSPSPSGLPSGANVLTF
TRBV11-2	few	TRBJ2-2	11	CASTLYGELFF
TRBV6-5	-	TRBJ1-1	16	CASSYLRRLGNTEAFF
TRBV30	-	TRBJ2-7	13	CAWSGTGSYEQYF
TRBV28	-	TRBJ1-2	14	CASRPPDRVYGYTF
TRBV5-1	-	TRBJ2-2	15	CASSSDRAGAGELFF
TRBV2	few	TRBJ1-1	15	CASSISYAMNTEAFF
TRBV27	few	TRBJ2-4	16	CASSLRYRGLKNIQYF
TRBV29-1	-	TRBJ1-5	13	CSVEGSPNQPQHF
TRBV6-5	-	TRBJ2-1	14	CASSDRDILNEQFF
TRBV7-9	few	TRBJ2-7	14	CASSLAGTGNEQYF
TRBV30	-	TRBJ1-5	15	CAWGPGQTSNQPQHF
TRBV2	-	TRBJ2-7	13	CASKGTGGYEQYF
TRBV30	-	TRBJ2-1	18	CAWSTGTSGRAGYNEQFF
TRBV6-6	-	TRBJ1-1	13	CASSLRGNTEAFF
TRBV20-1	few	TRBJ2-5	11	CSAVVRETQYF
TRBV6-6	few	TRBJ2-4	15	CASVWGGLAKNIQYF
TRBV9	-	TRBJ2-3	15	CASSVRLVAGDTQYF
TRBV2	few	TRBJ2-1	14	CASSGLAGVYEQFF
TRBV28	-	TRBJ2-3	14	CASVLAGGLDTQYF
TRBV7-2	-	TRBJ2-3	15	CASSLDDSTWDTQYF
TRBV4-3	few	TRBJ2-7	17	CASSRWASGTSGVEQYF
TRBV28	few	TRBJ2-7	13	CASSSGGGDEQYF
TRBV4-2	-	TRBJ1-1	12	CASSQEGGGAFF
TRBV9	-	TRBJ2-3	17	CASSEGGQGRPTDTQYF
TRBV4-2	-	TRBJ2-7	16	CASSQDWTSGSHEQYF
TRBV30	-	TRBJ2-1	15	CAWSGTSGRANEQFF
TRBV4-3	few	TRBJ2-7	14	CASSQDLGGYEQYF
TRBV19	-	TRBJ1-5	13	CASSIVGNQPQHF
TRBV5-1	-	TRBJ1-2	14	CASSYRGREDGYTF
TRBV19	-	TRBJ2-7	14	CASSVPGQSYEQYF